Sequencing of this T cell receptor (beta chain) was carried out in a study of cytomegalovirus exposure and HLA in healthy donors. Study at large: An earlier analysis identified 120 million or so unique TCR beta sequences in about 190 million T cells. General study results and limits: Cytomegalovirus status, reportedly, was diagnosed with high specificity and sensitivity by the classifier. In a later analysis, across HLA loci, associated TCR counts were highest for DRB1, lowest for HLA-C.

Concerning this clone: Its cognate antigen is unknown.

CDR1 is SGHTA, CDR2 FQGTGA, per germline. There are 15 residues in the CDR3. Losses at the gene ends were 2 bases for V and 3 bases for J; bases not matched to a gene: 5. PCR used 60 Vbeta primers and 13 Jbeta primers. TCRdb's copy holds only in-frame clones and misses some; the assay was immunoSEQ multiplex PCR. Here the sample spans roughly 99,000 clones, roughly three quarters being singletons. This sequence originates from a male donor in good health and CMV-seropositive. The sequenced sample consisted of PBMCs. This chain uses TRBV7-3 with TRBJ2-7; 9 bases align to TRBD1. The DNA of the CDR3 is TGTGCCAGCAGCTTACAAGGACAGGGGTTCTACGAGCAGTACTTC. This encodes CASSLQGQGFYEQYF.